The clone carrying this TCR beta chain was picked up a small number of times. Its antigen remains unknown. Unique molecular identifiers were used in preparing the TCRbeta library. Each CDR3 protein is one row after TCRdb ran MiXCR on the PCR reads. The table lists some 300,000 distinct CDR3 sequences, less than 9.5% of them singletons. This sample was included in a study of T-cell reconstitution after alpha-beta-depleted transplantation in children. The study's findings and limits: Several hundred graft clones that had expanded were reportedly the source of alpha-beta T cells about two months after transplant. The origin of high day-60 TCRbeta diversity in some patients lay in surviving recipient T cells and thymic progenitors. When one year had passed after transplant, most T-cell counts and diversity came from newly produced T cells.

The junction had 7 bases not matched to a gene; V was cut back by 4 bases and J by 6 bases. The CDR3 covers 15 residues. The V gene's germline CDR1 is LGHDT and CDR2 YNNKEL (reference sequence). Source: peripheral blood, taken 360 days after TCRalphabeta/CD19-depleted stem cell transplant. The chain carries TRBV3-1 and TRBJ2-7, with 12 bases matching TRBD2. The receptor's source is a female patient aged 2 to 10 who had a stem cell transplant for Fanconi anemia, so the T cells may come from the graft donor. The DNA for the CDR3 is TGTGCCAGCAGCCCGCTGACTAGCGGGAGTCTCGAGCAGTACTTC. Its protein is CASSPLTSGSLEQYF.